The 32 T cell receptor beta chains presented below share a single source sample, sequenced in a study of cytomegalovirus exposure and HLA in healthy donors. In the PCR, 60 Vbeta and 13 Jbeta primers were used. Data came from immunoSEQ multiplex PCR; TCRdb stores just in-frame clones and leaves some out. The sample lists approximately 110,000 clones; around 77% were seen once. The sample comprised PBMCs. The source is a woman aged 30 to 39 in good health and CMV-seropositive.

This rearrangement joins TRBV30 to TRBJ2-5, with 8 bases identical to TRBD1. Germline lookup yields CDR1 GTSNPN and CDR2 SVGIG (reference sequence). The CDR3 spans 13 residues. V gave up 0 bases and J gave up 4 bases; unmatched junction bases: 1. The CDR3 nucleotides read TGTGCCTGGAGTGTCACAGGGGGAGAGACCCAGTACTTC. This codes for CAWSVTGGETQYF.

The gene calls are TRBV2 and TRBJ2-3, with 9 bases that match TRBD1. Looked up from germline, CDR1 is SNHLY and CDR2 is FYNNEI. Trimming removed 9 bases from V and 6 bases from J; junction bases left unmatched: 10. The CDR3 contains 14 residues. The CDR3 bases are TGTGCCAGACAGGGGGCGCGGTTTCGGGATACGCAGTATTTT. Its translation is CARQGARFRDTQYF. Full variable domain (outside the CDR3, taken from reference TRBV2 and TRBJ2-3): EPEVTQTPSHQVTQMGQEVILRCVPISNHLYFYWYRQILGQKVEFLVSFYNNEISEKSEIFDDQFSVERPDGSNFTLKIRSTKLEDSAMYFCARQGARFRDTQYFGPGTRLTVL.

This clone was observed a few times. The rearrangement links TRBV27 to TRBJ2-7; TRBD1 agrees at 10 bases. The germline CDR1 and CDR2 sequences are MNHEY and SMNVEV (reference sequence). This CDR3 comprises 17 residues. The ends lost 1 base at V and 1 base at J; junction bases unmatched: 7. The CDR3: CASSLWGGTGESYEQYF. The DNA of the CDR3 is TGTGCCAGCAGTTTATGGGGCGGGACAGGGGAATCCTACGAGCAGTACTTC.

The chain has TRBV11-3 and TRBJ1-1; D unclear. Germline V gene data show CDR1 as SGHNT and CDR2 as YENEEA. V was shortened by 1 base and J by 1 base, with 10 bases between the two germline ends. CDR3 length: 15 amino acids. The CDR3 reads CASSLGGYENTEAFF. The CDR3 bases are TGTGCCAGCAGCTTAGGAGGTTATGAGAACACTGAAGCTTTCTTT.

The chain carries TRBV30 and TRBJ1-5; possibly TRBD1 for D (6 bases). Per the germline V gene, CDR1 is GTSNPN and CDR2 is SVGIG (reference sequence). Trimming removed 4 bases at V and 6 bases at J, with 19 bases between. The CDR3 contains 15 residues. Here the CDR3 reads CAWNFQGLTGQPQHF. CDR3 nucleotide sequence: TGTGCCTGGAACTTCCAGGGGTTGACGGGTCAGCCCCAGCATTTT.

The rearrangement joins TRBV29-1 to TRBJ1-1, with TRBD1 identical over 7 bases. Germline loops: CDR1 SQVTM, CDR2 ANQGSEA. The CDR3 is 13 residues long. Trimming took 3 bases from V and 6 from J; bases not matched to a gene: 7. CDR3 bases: TGCAGCGTTGATCGGGCACAGGGGCCTGAAGCTTTCTTT. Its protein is CSVDRAQGPEAFF.

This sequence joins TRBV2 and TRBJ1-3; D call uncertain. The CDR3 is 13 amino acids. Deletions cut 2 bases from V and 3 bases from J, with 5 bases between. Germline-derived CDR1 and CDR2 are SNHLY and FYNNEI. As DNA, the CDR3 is TGTGCCAGCAGTGAAACGGTTGGAAACACCATATATTTT. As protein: CASSETVGNTIYF.

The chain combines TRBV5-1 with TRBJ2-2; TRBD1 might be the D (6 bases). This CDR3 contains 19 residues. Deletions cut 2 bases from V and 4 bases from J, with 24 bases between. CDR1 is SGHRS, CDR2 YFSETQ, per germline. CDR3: CASSFRDNSIRSATGELFF. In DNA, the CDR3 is TGCGCCAGCAGCTTTCGGGACAACTCAATCAGGAGTGCCACCGGGGAGCTGTTTTTT.

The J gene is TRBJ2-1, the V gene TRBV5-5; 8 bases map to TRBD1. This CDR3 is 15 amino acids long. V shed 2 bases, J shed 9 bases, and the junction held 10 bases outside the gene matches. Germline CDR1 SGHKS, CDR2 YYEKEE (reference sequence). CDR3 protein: CASSFFPQGAIEQFF. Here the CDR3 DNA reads TGTGCCAGCAGCTTTTTCCCCCAGGGGGCGATTGAGCAGTTCTTC.

CDR3 amino acids: CASSYSTGEWAYGYTF. The CDR3 DNA reads TGTGCCAGCAGTTACTCGACAGGGGAATGGGCCTATGGCTACACCTTC. The genes are TRBV6-5 and TRBJ1-2, with 8 bases aligning to TRBD1. From germline, CDR1 is MNHEY and CDR2 SVGAGI. The CDR3 totals 16 residues. J gave up 4 bases and V 0 bases, and 7 bases lay outside the gene matches.

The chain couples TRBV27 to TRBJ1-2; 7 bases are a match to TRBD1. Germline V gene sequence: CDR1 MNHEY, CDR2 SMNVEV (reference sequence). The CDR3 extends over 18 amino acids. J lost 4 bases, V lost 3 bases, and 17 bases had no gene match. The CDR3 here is CASSFRLVRGREVYGYTF. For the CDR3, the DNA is TGTGCCAGCAGTTTCCGTCTTGTTAGGGGGCGAGAAGTCTATGGCTACACCTTC.

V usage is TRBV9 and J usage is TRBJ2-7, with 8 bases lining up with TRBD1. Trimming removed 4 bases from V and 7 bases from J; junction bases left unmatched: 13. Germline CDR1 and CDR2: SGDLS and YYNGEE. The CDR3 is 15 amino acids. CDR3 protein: CASSPPGTGLNEQYF. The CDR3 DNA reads TGTGCCAGCAGCCCACCCGGGACAGGACTCAATGAGCAGTACTTC. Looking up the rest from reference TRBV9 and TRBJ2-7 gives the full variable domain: DSGVTQTPKHLITATGQRVTLRCSPRSGDLSVYWYQQSLDQGLQFLIQYYNGEERAKGNILERFSAQQFPDLHSELNLSSLELGDSALYFCASSPPGTGLNEQYFGPGTRLTVT.

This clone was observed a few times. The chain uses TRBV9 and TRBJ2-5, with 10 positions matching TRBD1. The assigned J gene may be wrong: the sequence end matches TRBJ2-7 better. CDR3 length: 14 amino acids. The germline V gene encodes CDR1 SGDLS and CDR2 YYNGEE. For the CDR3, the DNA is TGTGCCAGCAGCGCGGGACAGGGGATTTACGAGCAGTACTTC. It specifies CASSAGQGIYEQYF.

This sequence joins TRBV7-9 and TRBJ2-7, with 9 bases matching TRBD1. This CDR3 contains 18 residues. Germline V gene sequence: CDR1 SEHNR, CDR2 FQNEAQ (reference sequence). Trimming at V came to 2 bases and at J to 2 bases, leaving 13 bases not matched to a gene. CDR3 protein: CASSLRGRRDRDPYEQYF. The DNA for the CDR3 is TGTGCCAGCAGCTTAAGAGGACGTAGGGACAGGGACCCCTACGAGCAGTACTTC.

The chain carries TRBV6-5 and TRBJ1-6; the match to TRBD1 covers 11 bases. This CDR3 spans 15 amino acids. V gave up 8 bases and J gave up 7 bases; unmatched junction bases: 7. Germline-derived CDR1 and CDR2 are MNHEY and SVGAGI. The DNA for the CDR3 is TGTGCCAGCCGTTCGGGACAGGGGGAGAATTCACCCCTCCACTTT. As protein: CASRSGQGENSPLHF.

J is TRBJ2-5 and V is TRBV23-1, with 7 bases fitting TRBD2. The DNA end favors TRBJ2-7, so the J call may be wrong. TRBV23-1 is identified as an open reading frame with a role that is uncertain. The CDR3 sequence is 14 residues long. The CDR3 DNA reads TGCGCCAGCAGCTCCGGGACTACTGCCTACGAGCAGTACTTC. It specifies CASSSGTTAYEQYF.

CDR3 DNA sequence: TGTGCCAGCCGCGATCGTGGGACAGGGAAATACGAGCAGTACTTC. It encodes CASRDRGTGKYEQYF. This chain connects TRBV6-1 to TRBJ2-7; 9 bases align to TRBD1. The CDR3 spans 15 residues. V was pared by 8 bases and J by 4 bases, with 12 bases of the junction left unmatched. Germline V lookup: CDR1 MNHNS, CDR2 SASEGT.

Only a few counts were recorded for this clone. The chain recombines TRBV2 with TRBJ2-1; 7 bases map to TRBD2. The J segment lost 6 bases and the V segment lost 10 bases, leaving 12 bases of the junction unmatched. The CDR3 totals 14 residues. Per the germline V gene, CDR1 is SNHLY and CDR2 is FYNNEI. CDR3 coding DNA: TGTGCCACCGCCTGGGAGGGCCTCGTCAATGAGCAGTTCTTC. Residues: CATAWEGLVNEQFF.

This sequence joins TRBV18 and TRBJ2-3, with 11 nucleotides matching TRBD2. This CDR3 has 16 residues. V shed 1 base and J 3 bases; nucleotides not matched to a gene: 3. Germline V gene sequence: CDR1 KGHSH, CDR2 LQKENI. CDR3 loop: CASSPQGLAVTDTQYF. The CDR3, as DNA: TGTGCCAGCTCACCACAGGGACTAGCGGTTACAGATACGCAGTATTTT.

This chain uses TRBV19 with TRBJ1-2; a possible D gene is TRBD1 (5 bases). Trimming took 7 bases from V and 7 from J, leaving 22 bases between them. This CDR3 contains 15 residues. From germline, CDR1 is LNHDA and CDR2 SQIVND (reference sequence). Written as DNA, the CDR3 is TGTGCCAGTACCTCTCCCCCCCGGCAGGGAAGTGGCTACACCTTC. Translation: CASTSPPRQGSGYTF.

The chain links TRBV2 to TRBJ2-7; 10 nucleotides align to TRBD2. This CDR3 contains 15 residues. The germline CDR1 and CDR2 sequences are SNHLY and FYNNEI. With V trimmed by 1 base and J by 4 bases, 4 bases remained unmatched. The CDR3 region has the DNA TGTGCCAGCAGTGAAGGGAGCGGGGGGGCGTACGAGCAGTACTTC. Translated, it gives CASSEGSGGAYEQYF.

CDR3 sequence reads: CASSGGTGDYEQYF. CDR3 coding DNA: TGTGCCAGCAGCGGGGGGACAGGAGACTACGAGCAGTACTTC. V is TRBV9 and J is TRBJ2-7; 8 bases match TRBD1. The junction had 5 bases not matched to a gene; V was cut back by 3 bases and J by 3 bases. CDR1 and CDR2 (germline): SGDLS, YYNGEE. The CDR3 has 14 residues.

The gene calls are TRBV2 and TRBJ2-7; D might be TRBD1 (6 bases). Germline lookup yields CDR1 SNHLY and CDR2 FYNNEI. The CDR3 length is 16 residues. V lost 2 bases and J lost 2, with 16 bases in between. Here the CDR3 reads CASSELGTPEAYEQYF. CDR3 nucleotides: TGTGCCAGCAGTGAATTAGGGACACCGGAGGCCTACGAGCAGTACTTC.

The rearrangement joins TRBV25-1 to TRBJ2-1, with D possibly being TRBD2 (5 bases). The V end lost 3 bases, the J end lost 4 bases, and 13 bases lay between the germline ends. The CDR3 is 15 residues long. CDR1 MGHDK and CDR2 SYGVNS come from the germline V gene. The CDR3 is CASSDPGLEYNEQFF. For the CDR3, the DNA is TGTGCCAGCAGTGACCCCGGACTGGAATACAATGAGCAGTTCTTC. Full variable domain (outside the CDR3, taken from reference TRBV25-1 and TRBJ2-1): EADIYQTPRYLVIGTGKKITLECSQTMGHDKMYWYQQDPGMELHLIHYSYGVNSTEKGDLSSESTVSRIRTEHFPLTLESARPSHTSQYLCASSDPGLEYNEQFFGPGTRLTVL.

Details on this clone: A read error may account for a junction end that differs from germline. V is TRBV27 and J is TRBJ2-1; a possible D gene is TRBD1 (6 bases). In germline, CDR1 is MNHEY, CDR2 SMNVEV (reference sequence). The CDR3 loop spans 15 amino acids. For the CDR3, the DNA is TGTGCCAGCAGTTACGGGACACTCTCCTACAGTGAGCAGTTCTTC. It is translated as CASSYGTLSYSEQFF.

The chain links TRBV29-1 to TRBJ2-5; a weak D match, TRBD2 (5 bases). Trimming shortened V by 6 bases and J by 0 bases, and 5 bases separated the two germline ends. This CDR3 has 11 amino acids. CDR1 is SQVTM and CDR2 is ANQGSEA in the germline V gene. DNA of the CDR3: TGCAGCGTGAGGGACCAAGAGACCCAGTACTTC. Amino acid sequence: CSVRDQETQYF.

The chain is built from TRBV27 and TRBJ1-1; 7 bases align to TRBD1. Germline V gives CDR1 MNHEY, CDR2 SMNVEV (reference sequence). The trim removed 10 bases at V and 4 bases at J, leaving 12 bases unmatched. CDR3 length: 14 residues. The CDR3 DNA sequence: TGTGCCACAGGGCTGACAGGGAGTGGCACTGAAGCTTTCTTT. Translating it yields CATGLTGSGTEAFF.

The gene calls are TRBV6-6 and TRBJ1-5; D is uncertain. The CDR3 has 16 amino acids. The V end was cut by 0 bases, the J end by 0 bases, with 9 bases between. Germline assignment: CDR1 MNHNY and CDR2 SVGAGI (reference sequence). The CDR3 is CASSYSSSYSNQPQHF. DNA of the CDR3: TGTGCCAGCAGTTACTCGTCCAGTTATAGCAATCAGCCCCAGCATTTT.

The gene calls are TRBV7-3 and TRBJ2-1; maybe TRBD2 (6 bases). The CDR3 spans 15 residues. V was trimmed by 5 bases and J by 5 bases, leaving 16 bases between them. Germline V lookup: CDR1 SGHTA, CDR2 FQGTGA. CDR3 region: CASSQLGGADNEQFF. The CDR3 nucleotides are TGTGCCAGCAGCCAGTTGGGGGGAGCTGACAATGAGCAGTTCTTC.

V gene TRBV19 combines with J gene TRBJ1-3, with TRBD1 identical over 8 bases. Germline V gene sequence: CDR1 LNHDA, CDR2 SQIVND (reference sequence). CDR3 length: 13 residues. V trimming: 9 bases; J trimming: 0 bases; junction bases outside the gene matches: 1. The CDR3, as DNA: TGTGCCAGCGACAGGGGCTCTGGAAACACCATATATTTT. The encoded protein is CASDRGSGNTIYF.

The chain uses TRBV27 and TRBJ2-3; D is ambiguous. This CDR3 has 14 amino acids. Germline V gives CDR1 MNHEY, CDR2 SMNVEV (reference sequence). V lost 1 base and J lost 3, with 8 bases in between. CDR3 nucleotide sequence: TGTGCCAGCAGTTTATGGCAACAGACAGATACGCAGTATTTT. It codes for CASSLWQQTDTQYF.

The CDR3 region is CASGLRGLAGIYNEQFF. For the CDR3, the DNA is TGTGCTAGTGGTTTGCGGGGTCTAGCGGGCATCTACAATGAGCAGTTCTTC. The gene calls are TRBV12-5 and TRBJ2-1; TRBD2 agrees at 8 bases. The CDR3 totals 17 residues. From germline, CDR1 is LGHNT and CDR2 FRNRAP. Unmatched junction bases numbered 9, after V lost 2 bases and J lost 3 bases.